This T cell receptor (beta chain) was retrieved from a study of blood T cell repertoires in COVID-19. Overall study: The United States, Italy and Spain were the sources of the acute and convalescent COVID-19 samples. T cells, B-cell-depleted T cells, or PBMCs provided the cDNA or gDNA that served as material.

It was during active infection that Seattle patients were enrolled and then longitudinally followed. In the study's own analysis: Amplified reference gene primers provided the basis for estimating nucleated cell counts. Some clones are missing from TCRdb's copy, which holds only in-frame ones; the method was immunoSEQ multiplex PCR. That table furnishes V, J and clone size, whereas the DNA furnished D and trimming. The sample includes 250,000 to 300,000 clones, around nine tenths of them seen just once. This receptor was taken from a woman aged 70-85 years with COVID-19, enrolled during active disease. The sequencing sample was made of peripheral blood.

CDR3 in amino acids: CATSRSTGQETQYF. As DNA, the CDR3 is TGTGCCACCAGCAGATCGACAGGGCAAGAGACCCAGTACTTC. This chain connects TRBV15 to TRBJ2-5, with 7 bases matching TRBD1. Germline lookup yields CDR1 LNHNV and CDR2 YYDKDF (reference sequence). This CDR3 has 14 amino acids. J was trimmed by 2 bases and V by 2 bases; bases with no gene match: 2.